Below, 12 T cell receptor beta chains from the same sample are listed, as sequenced in a study of T cells in localized non-small cell lung cancer. Sequenced by immunoSEQ multiplex PCR; TCRdb stores in-frame clones only, minus some. The sample lists fewer than 100,000 clones, about nine tenths occurring once. The sequencing used peripheral blood, collected before any cancer treatment. Source of these receptors: a man aged 35 to 70 with stage I squamous cell lung carcinoma.

V is TRBV5-1 and J is TRBJ2-3; D is ambiguous. Germline V CDR1 and CDR2: SGHRS, YFSETQ. The germline V and J ends were trimmed by 4 bases and 2 bases, with 14 bases remaining between them. The CDR3 contains 15 residues. The CDR3 DNA follows: TGCGCCAGCAGCGGTGGAAGGATTTACACAGATACGCAGTATTTT. It encodes CASSGGRIYTDTQYF.

The genes are TRBV2 and TRBJ2-6, with TRBD1 matching over 10 bases. The length of the CDR3 is 17 residues. The trim removed 5 bases at V and 0 bases at J, leaving 4 bases unmatched. The germline CDR1 and CDR2 sequences are SNHLY and FYNNEI. CDR3 loop: CASSPGQGNSGANVLTF. CDR3 coding DNA: TGTGCCAGCAGTCCGGGACAGGGGAACTCTGGGGCCAACGTCCTGACTTTC.

V and J are TRBV11-2 and TRBJ1-5; D is uncertain. The germline V and J ends were trimmed by 1 base and 7 bases, with 14 bases remaining between them. Germline lookup yields CDR1 SGHAT and CDR2 FQNNGV. The CDR3 loop spans 15 amino acids. CDR3 nucleotides: TGTGCCAGCAGCTTAGGGTCGGGGTGGGGACAGCCCCAGCATTTT. Encoded protein: CASSLGSGWGQPQHF.

The V and J genes are TRBV11-2 and TRBJ1-2; possibly TRBD1 for D (6 bases). V was shortened by 1 base and J by 5 bases, with 17 bases between the two germline ends. The germline gives CDR1 SGHAT, CDR2 FQNNGV. The CDR3 has 16 amino acids. CDR3 region: CASSLVSGTLHYGYTF. DNA for the CDR3: TGTGCCAGCAGCTTAGTATCCGGGACACTCCATTATGGCTACACCTTC. The entire variable domain, with the rest obtained from reference TRBV11-2 and TRBJ1-2, is as follows: EAGVAQSPRYKIIEKRQSVAFWCNPISGHATLYWYQQILGQGPKLLIQFQNNGVVDDSQLPKDRFSAERLKGVDSTLKIQPAKLEDSAVYLCASSLVSGTLHYGYTFGSGTRLTVV.

The V gene is TRBV2, the J gene TRBJ1-5; the D gene is possibly TRBD1 (5 bases). Germline CDR1 and CDR2: SNHLY and FYNNEI. The V and J ends lost 5 bases and 0 bases respectively, with 8 bases between them. The CDR3 extends over 14 amino acids. The CDR3 region is CASSWTTSNQPQHF. The CDR3 DNA sequence: TGTGCCAGCAGTTGGACAACTAGCAATCAGCCCCAGCATTTT.

This chain connects TRBV27 to TRBJ2-7; D not certain. V lost 1 base and J 6 bases, leaving 16 bases between the germline ends. CDR3 length: 15 residues. Germline loops: CDR1 MNHEY, CDR2 SMNVEV (reference sequence). DNA of the CDR3: TGTGCCAGCAGTTTATATGACCCAGCTAAGGTCGAGCAGTACTTC. It encodes CASSLYDPAKVEQYF.

The chain links TRBV20-1 to TRBJ1-1; D remains ambiguous. The CDR3 consists of 11 residues. Germline CDR1 is DFQATT and CDR2 is SNEGSKA (reference sequence). Deletions cut 0 bases from V and 2 bases from J, with 1 base between. The DNA of the CDR3 is TGCAGTGCTAGAGACAACACTGAAGCTTTCTTT. This translates into CSARDNTEAFF.

This clone was recorded a few times. CDR3 sequence (DNA): TGTGCCAGCAGCGTAGCACAGGGGGCAGGCGGCTACACCTTC. It encodes CASSVAQGAGGYTF. The V gene is TRBV9, the J gene TRBJ1-2; 9 bases fit TRBD1. CDR3 size: 14 residues. Germline V gene sequence: CDR1 SGDLS, CDR2 YYNGEE. V gave up 0 bases and J gave up 8 bases; unmatched junction bases: 5.

V usage is TRBV5-8 and J usage is TRBJ1-5; 9 bases match TRBD1. This CDR3 comprises 16 residues. Germline V gives CDR1 SGHTS, CDR2 YDEGEE. Trimming removed 1 base from V and 1 base from J; junction bases left unmatched: 3. CDR3 nucleotide sequence: TGTGCCAGCAGCTTGTGGACAGGGGAGAGCAATCAGCCCCAGCATTTT. Translation gives CASSLWTGESNQPQHF.

This clone was picked up a small number of times. The chain uses TRBV9 and TRBJ1-1; 8 bases agree with TRBD1. In germline, CDR1 is SGDLS, CDR2 YYNGEE. The junction had 9 bases not matched to a gene; V was cut back by 3 bases and J by 5 bases. The CDR3 is 15 residues long. CDR3 amino acids: CASSADRTGRTEAFF. The CDR3 DNA reads TGTGCCAGCAGCGCTGACCGGACAGGGCGGACTGAAGCTTTCTTT.

The chain uses TRBV5-6 and TRBJ1-3; D uncertain. The CDR3 is 13 residues long. CDR1 and CDR2 (germline): SGHDT, YYEEEE. V gave up 7 bases and J gave up 4 bases, with 12 bases separating them. The CDR3 nucleotides are TGTGCCAGCTCCCTTAGGGAGGGAAACACCATATATTTT. It encodes CASSLREGNTIYF.

The CDR3 nucleotides are TGTGCCAGCAGTTACTCCGGGGGGCATGGCACCGGGGAGCTGTTTTTT. Protein sequence: CASSYSGGHGTGELFF. V and J are TRBV6-5 and TRBJ2-2; weak D call: TRBD2 (7 bases). V lost 0 bases to trimming and J lost 4 bases, with 12 bases between them. Per germline, CDR1 MNHEY and CDR2 SVGAGI. This CDR3 region has 16 residues.